The 21 T cell receptor beta chains below come from one sample, sequenced in a study of regulatory T cells in long-lasting Graves disease. Time point in this sample: newly diagnosed GD, antithyroid drugs for less than 3 months. TCR sequences were obtained from RNA taken from PBMCs. Arm-PCR of CDR3 regions and iRepertoire HTBI primers were used to build TCR beta libraries. MiXCR, applied by TCRdb to the multiplex PCR reads, yields one record per CDR3 protein. Of 450,000 to 700,000 distinct CDR3 sequences in the sample, roughly 13% were seen once. These data were also reused for a study on T cells in Graves' hyperthyroidism and ophthalmopathy.

The input for sequencing was peripheral blood mononuclear cells (PBMCs), taken at new diagnosis, from a patient treated with antithyroid drugs. The receptors stem from a young man with Graves disease.

This clonotype has at least ten counts. V usage is TRBV20-1 and J usage is TRBJ2-7; maybe TRBD2 (6 bases). Germline V gene lookup returns CDR1 DFQATT and CDR2 SNEGSKA (reference sequence). The CDR3 covers 15 residues. V dropped 0 bases and J dropped 4 bases, with 16 bases sitting between them. CDR3 DNA: TGCAGTGCTAGAGATCTCCGGGGGAGTGATTACGAGCAGTACTTC. It translates to CSARDLRGSDYEQYF.

In its sample, this clonotype was seen many times. The rearrangement links TRBV27 to TRBJ2-3, with TRBD2 identical over 10 bases. CDR3 length: 16 amino acids. V lost 8 bases to trimming and J lost 3 bases; unmatched junction nucleotides: 11. The germline V gene encodes CDR1 MNHEY and CDR2 SMNVEV (reference sequence). CDR3 residues: CASGLWSGRGTDTQYF. The CDR3 bases are TGTGCCAGCGGCCTGTGGAGCGGGAGGGGAACAGATACGCAGTATTTT.

This clonotype has a count of ten or more. V gene TRBV19 combines with J gene TRBJ1-5; D is possibly TRBD1 (6 bases). V was trimmed by 1 base and J by 4 bases, leaving 8 bases between them. The CDR3 covers 14 residues. The germline gives CDR1 LNHDA, CDR2 SQIVND (reference sequence). The CDR3 spells CASSIGGANQPQHF. DNA of the CDR3: TGTGCCAGTAGTATAGGGGGGGCAAATCAGCCCCAGCATTTT. The entire variable domain, with the rest obtained from reference TRBV19 and TRBJ1-5, is as follows: DGGITQSPKYLFRKEGQNVTLSCEQNLNHDAMYWYRQDPGQGLRLIYYSQIVNDFQKGDIAEGYSVSREKKESFPLTVTSAQKNPTAFYLCASSIGGANQPQHFGDGTRLSIL.

This clonotype came up many times. The CDR3 spells CASSVGSGSTGELFF. CDR3 DNA sequence: TGTGCCAGCAGCGTAGGAAGCGGATCAACCGGGGAGCTGTTTTTT. The rearrangement uses TRBV9 and TRBJ2-2, with D perhaps matching TRBD2 (5 bases). This CDR3 spans 15 amino acids. Germline V lookup: CDR1 SGDLS, CDR2 YYNGEE. V was cut by 0 bases and J by 5 bases, with 11 bases left in between.

This clonotype was counted at least ten times. At one end, the junction sequence differs from germline, possibly due to a read error. The chain recombines TRBV20-1 with TRBJ2-7, with D perhaps being TRBD1 or TRBD2 (6 bases each). This CDR3 spans 14 amino acids. Germline CDR1 reads DFQATT; CDR2 reads SNEGSKA (reference sequence). CDR3 in amino acids: CSARGGDNFYQQYF. As DNA, the CDR3 is TGCAGTGCTAGAGGGGGGGACAATTTCTACCAGCAGTACTTC.

This clonotype came up a few times. An end of the junction does not agree with germline; a read error may underlie this. This rearrangement joins TRBV7-7 to TRBJ2-1, with 8 bases fitting TRBD2. This CDR3 has 13 amino acids. The germline V gene has CDR1 SSHAT and CDR2 FNYEAQ (reference sequence). The CDR3 region is CASSSGRAGGLFF. CDR3 DNA: TGTGCTAGCAGCTCAGGGAGGGCGGGAGGATTATTCTTC.

This clonotype was found many times. The chain combines TRBV15 with TRBJ2-7; the D is unclear. The V end was cut by 1 base, the J end by 4 bases, with 5 bases between. The length of the CDR3 is 12 residues. The germline V gene encodes CDR1 LNHNV and CDR2 YYDKDF (reference sequence). CDR3 DNA: TGTGCCACCAGCAGAGGGGAATACGAGCAGTACTTC. Amino acids: CATSRGEYEQYF. The whole variable domain, filled in from reference TRBV15 and TRBJ2-7, reads DAMVIQNPRYQVTQFGKPVTLSCSQTLNHNVMYWYQQKSSQAPKLLFHYYDKDFNNEADTPDNFQSRRPNTSFCFLDIRSPGLGDTAMYLCATSRGEYEQYFGPGTRLTVT.

This clonotype has more than one count but fewer than ten. The rearrangement links TRBV6-1 to TRBJ2-7; D ambiguous. The germline V gene has CDR1 MNHNS and CDR2 SASEGT. This CDR3 contains 11 residues. V dropped 6 bases and J dropped 3 bases, with 6 bases sitting between them. CDR3 in DNA: TGTGCCAGCAGAATCCTCTACGAGCAGTACTTC. This codes for CASRILYEQYF.

This clonotype was detected many times. V is TRBV19 and J is TRBJ1-1; the D is unclear. From germline, CDR1 is LNHDA and CDR2 SQIVND (reference sequence). The CDR3 is 10 amino acids. Trimming took 6 bases from V and 3 from J, leaving 2 bases between them. The CDR3 region is CASRHTEAFF. The CDR3 DNA reads as TGTGCCAGTAGACACACTGAAGCTTTCTTT.

With regard to this clonotype: A single base separates this from a much larger clone, so it may be a read error. The CDR3 sequence is CASGDSLGSYEQYF. The CDR3 nucleotides read TGTGCCAGCGGTGACTCATTGGGATCCTACGAGCAGTACTTC. The chain links TRBV6-2 or TRBV6-3 to TRBJ2-7, with D hard to call. The germline V gene has CDR1 MNHEY and CDR2 SVGEGT. V lost 8 bases to trimming and J lost 1 base, with 15 bases between them. This CDR3 is built from 14 residues.

This clonotype was detected a few times. The chain has TRBV5-4 and TRBJ1-2; tentative D call: TRBD1 (5 bases). The CDR3 covers 14 residues. Germline CDR1 SGHNT, CDR2 YYREEE (reference sequence). V lost 1 base, J lost 4 bases, and 11 bases lay in between. CDR3 residues: CASSLLGGLYGYTF. DNA for the CDR3: TGTGCCAGCAGCTTGCTTGGGGGACTCTATGGCTACACCTTC.

The sample holds many counts of this clonotype. This sequence joins TRBV18 and TRBJ1-2, with TRBD1 matching 7 bases. The CDR3 spans 14 residues. V gave up 5 bases and J gave up 3 bases; unmatched junction bases: 6. The germline V gene encodes CDR1 KGHSH and CDR2 LQKENI. The CDR3 spells CASSGTEGDYGYTF. The CDR3 bases are TGTGCCAGCTCAGGGACAGAAGGCGACTATGGCTACACCTTC.

Note on this clonotype: A read error may explain this, as a much larger clone is one base away. Lacking the conserved final phenylalanine or tryptophan, this CDR3 likely reflects a read error. The chain carries TRBV3-1 and TRBJ1-1; the D gene is possibly TRBD1 (5 bases). The CDR3 is 12 residues long. V lost 2 bases, J lost 5 bases, and 6 bases lay in between. CDR1 and CDR2 (germline): LGHDT, YNNKEL (reference sequence). The DNA for the CDR3 is TGTGCCAGCAGCCAAAGGGGAACTGAAGCTTTCCTT. Protein: CASSQRGTEAFL.

The chain combines TRBV4-1 with TRBJ2-7; 7 bases agree with TRBD2. The V segment lost 1 base and the J segment 3 bases; nucleotides outside the gene matches: 6. The CDR3 consists of 15 residues. CDR1 and CDR2 from the germline V gene are MGHRA and YSYEKL. In DNA form, the CDR3 reads TGCGCCAGCAGCCAAGGAAAAGCGGGATTCTACGAGCAGTACTTC. This encodes CASSQGKAGFYEQYF.

The chain combines TRBV6-1 with TRBJ2-5; D is possibly TRBD1 (5 bases). The CDR3 runs 14 residues. The V and J ends lost 7 bases and 2 bases respectively, with 14 bases between them. Germline-derived CDR1 and CDR2 are MNHNS and SASEGT. The CDR3 bases are TGTGCCAGCAACAAAGATGGGGCGCAAGAGACCCAGTACTTC. It yields the protein CASNKDGAQETQYF.

This chain joins TRBV3-1 and TRBJ2-3, with 8 positions matching TRBD1. The DNA matches TRBJ2-5 better at its end, which makes the J call doubtful. The CDR3 is 15 amino acids. Per the germline V gene, CDR1 is LGHDT and CDR2 is YNNKEL (reference sequence). CDR3 nucleotides: TGTGCCAGCAGCCAAGGAACAGGGGGAGGTGAGACCCAGTACTTC. Amino acid sequence: CASSQGTGGGETQYF.

This clonotype showed up many times. This chain joins TRBV29-1 and TRBJ2-7; D gene ambiguous. From germline, CDR1 is SQVTM and CDR2 ANQGSEA. The CDR3 loop spans 12 amino acids. V was shortened by 7 bases and J by 0 bases, with 10 bases between the two germline ends. The CDR3 coding sequence is TGCAGCGGGGGATTTAGCTCCTACGAGCAGTACTTC. Encoded protein: CSGGFSSYEQYF.

This clonotype was detected a few times. The V gene is TRBV20-1, the J gene TRBJ2-7, with TRBD2 identical over 9 bases. Germline lookup yields CDR1 DFQATT and CDR2 SNEGSKA (reference sequence). Trimming removed 8 bases from V and 2 bases from J; junction bases left unmatched: 16. The CDR3 consists of 16 residues. This chain's CDR3 is CSLDPLAGEVTYEQYF. The CDR3 region has the DNA TGCAGTTTAGACCCCTTAGCGGGGGAGGTCACCTACGAGCAGTACTTC.

At least ten counts were recorded for this clonotype. This chain connects TRBV28 to TRBJ2-2, with TRBD2 as a possible D gene (6 bases). The V end was cut by 7 bases, the J end by 0 bases, with 15 bases between. CDR1 is MDHEN and CDR2 is SYDVKM in the germline V gene. This CDR3 has 16 amino acids. CDR3 amino acids: CASISHRDSNTGELFF. The CDR3 region has the DNA TGTGCCAGCATAAGTCACCGGGACTCGAACACCGGGGAGCTGTTTTTT.

There are many counts of this clonotype. V gene TRBV11-1 combines with J gene TRBJ2-7; 11 bases fit TRBD2. The germline CDR1 and CDR2 sequences are SGHAT and FQDESV (reference sequence). This CDR3 has 15 residues. Losses at the gene ends were 4 bases for V and 3 bases for J; bases not matched to a gene: 5. The CDR3 bases are TGTGCCAGCAGCTCAACTAGCGGGAGAAGCTACGAGCAGTACTTC. Its translation: CASSSTSGRSYEQYF. Based on the CDR3 plus reference TRBV11-1 and TRBJ2-7, the full variable domain is EAEVAQSPRYKITEKSQAVAFWCDPISGHATLYWYRQILGQGPELLVQFQDESVVDDSQLPKDRFSAERLKGVDSTLKIQPAELGDSAMYLCASSSTSGRSYEQYFGPGTRLTVT.

The J gene is TRBJ1-3, the V gene TRBV30; D ambiguous. Germline CDR1 and CDR2: GTSNPN and SVGIG (reference sequence). Trimming removed 1 base from V and 0 bases from J, with 10 bases in between. The CDR3 is 15 amino acids. The CDR3 sequence: CAWSGGHGSGNTIYF. CDR3 coding DNA: TGTGCCTGGAGTGGCGGGCACGGCTCTGGAAACACCATATATTTT.